This entry features one TCR beta chain sequence. CD45RO-negative cells were positively selected for CCR7, leaving out terminally differentiated effector memory CD45RA+ cells. The data derive from a study of shared clonotypes between healthy human individuals. Study overall: Those who served as donors were a couple of women and a few men between the ages of 18 and 49. CD4 naive and CD4 memory each took three plates per donor, while CD8 naive took two and CD8 memory one.

The CDR3 spans 16 residues. Germline-derived CDR1 and CDR2 are SQVTM and ANQGSEA. J gave up 2 bases and V 3 bases, and 12 bases lay outside the gene matches. Assay used: immunoSEQ multiplex PCR; TCRdb lists only in-frame clones, some missing. Of roughly 850,000 clones in the sample, 96% were seen once. This chain uses TRBV29-1 with TRBJ2-7, with TRBD1 matching over 8 bases. The sample was naive CD8+ T cells sorted from blood. This TCR was sampled from a man aged 30 to 39 in good health. CDR3 residues: CSVEKKKTGDTYEQYF. The CDR3 nucleotides are TGCAGCGTTGAGAAAAAAAAGACAGGGGATACCTACGAGCAGTACTTC.